The rows below give T cell receptor beta chains drawn from one sample of a study of response to subunit inactivated influenza vaccine. TCRdb processed the RT-PCR reads anew with MiXCR; each CDR3 protein has one entry. This table holds about 700,000 distinct CDR3 sequences, 15% to 19% found once. The sequencing here drew on PBMCs from blood, taken roughly 12 days after vaccination. The source is a man between 45 and 60 years old who received an inactivated influenza vaccine. Each CDR3 is given with its conserved first and last residue. The D gene is left open where the match is weak. Expanded clones are given a class, and other clones once, few, many or no size at all.

len: 11; d_gene: .; v_gene: TRBV20-1; abundance: few; j_gene: TRBJ2-7; CDR3aa: CSARPLYEQYF; CDR3nt: TGCAGTGCTAGACCTCTGTACGAGCAGTACTTC
len: 15; d_gene: .; v_gene: TRBV5-4; abundance: .; j_gene: TRBJ2-2; CDR3aa: CASSLLHANTGELFF; CDR3nt: TGTGCCAGCAGCTTGCTACATGCGAACACCGGGGAGCTGTTTTTT
len: 15; d_gene: .; v_gene: TRBV5-6; abundance: many; j_gene: TRBJ2-7; CDR3aa: CASSWGFAPTYEQYF; CDR3nt: TGTGCCAGCAGCTGGGGTTTTGCGCCAACCTACGAGCAGTACTTC
len: 15; d_gene: TRBD1; v_gene: TRBV12-3/TRBV12-4; abundance: .; j_gene: TRBJ2-1; CDR3aa: CASSLGTGVVDEQFF; CDR3nt: TGTGCCAGCAGTTTGGGGACAGGGGTCGTTGATGAGCAGTTCTTC
len: 15; d_gene: .; v_gene: TRBV15; abundance: .; j_gene: TRBJ2-1; CDR3aa: CATGLGRELLNEQFF; CDR3nt: TGTGCCACCGGCCTGGGGCGGGAACTACTAAATGAGCAGTTCTTC
len: 12; d_gene: .; v_gene: TRBV12-3/TRBV12-4; abundance: .; j_gene: TRBJ1-1; CDR3aa: CASSWLGSEAFF; CDR3nt: TGTGCCAGCAGTTGGCTGGGATCTGAAGCTTTCTTT
len: 17; d_gene: TRBD2; v_gene: TRBV4-2; abundance: .; j_gene: TRBJ2-3; CDR3aa: CASSPGRTSGGTDTQYF; CDR3nt: TGTGCCAGCAGCCCAGGTCGGACTAGCGGGGGCACAGATACGCAGTATTTT
len: 16; d_gene: TRBD2; v_gene: TRBV7-2; abundance: .; j_gene: TRBJ2-1; CDR3aa: CASSLARLAGGVEQFF; CDR3nt: TGTGCCAGCAGCTTAGCCCGACTAGCGGGGGGGGTTGAGCAGTTCTTC
len: 14; d_gene: TRBD2; v_gene: TRBV2; abundance: many; j_gene: TRBJ2-1; CDR3aa: CASSSSGEYNEQFF; CDR3nt: TGTGCCAGCAGTTCTAGCGGGGAATACAATGAGCAGTTCTTC
len: 13; d_gene: .; v_gene: TRBV12-3/TRBV12-4; abundance: .; j_gene: TRBJ1-1; CDR3aa: CASSQHQNTEAFF; CDR3nt: TGTGCCAGCAGTCAGCACCAGAACACTGAAGCTTTCTTT